This TCR beta chain was recorded in a study of blood T cell repertoires in COVID-19. Study background: Italy, Spain and the United States were the sources of the convalescent and acute COVID-19 samples. T cells, B-cell-depleted T cells, or PBMCs provided the cDNA or gDNA that served as material.

As originally analysed: Estimation of nucleated cell counts relied on the amplification of reference gene primers. Using immunoSEQ multiplex PCR, the repertoire was profiled, and TCRdb retains in-frame clones only, with some absent. From that table come the V and J calls and clone size; the DNA was used to work out D and trimming. The sample lists under 200,000 clones, approximately 84% seen once, with less than 10% in the top ten. The V and J ends lost 8 bases and 9 bases, in that order; junction bases with no gene match: 9. CDR1 is SGHTA and CDR2 is FQGNSA in the germline V gene. CDR3 length: 15 amino acids.

The V gene is TRBV7-2, the J gene TRBJ1-6; TRBD1 aligns across 11 bases. Sequenced input: peripheral blood. This TCR was recovered from a woman aged 60-75 years with COVID-19, enrolled during active disease. In DNA, the CDR3 is TGTGCCAGCGGCTCCCATGGGACAGGGGGTTCACCCCTCCACTTT. Translated: CASGSHGTGGSPLHF.